This TCR beta chain stems from a study of T cells in Graves' hyperthyroidism and ophthalmopathy. Study-wide results and caveats: Separation of ophthalmopathy from stable hyperthyroidism was achieved by a 13 V-J model.

This clonotype has a count of ten or more. Its antigen remains unknown. Exclusion of a patient resulted from uncontrolled infection, other autoimmune disease, pregnancy or lactation. Amplification yielded TCR beta CDR3 regions, with RNA transcripts as the source. An initial round of RT-PCR targeting the TCR CDR3 relied on the HTBI primer set. TCRdb reprocessed the multiplex PCR reads via MiXCR and lists one record per CDR3 protein. The repertoire holds about 580,000 distinct CDR3 sequences, with approximately 44% as singletons. The CDR3 contains 13 residues. Germline loops: CDR1 SEHNR, CDR2 FQNEAQ (reference sequence). Trimming pared 3 bases from V and 15 bases from J, leaving 18 bases between.

The source is a woman in her late teens or twenties with Graves' hyperthyroidism. This chain joins TRBV7-9 and TRBJ1-5, with no clear D. The sample was peripheral blood or thyroid tissue (not recorded which). CDR3: CASSFTSADATHF. The CDR3 nucleotides are TGTGCCAGCAGCTTTACGTCGGCAGACGCAACGCATTTT. The full variable domain, its missing parts supplied by reference TRBV7-9 and TRBJ1-5, is DTGVSQNPRHKITKRGQNVTFRCDPISEHNRLYWYRQTLGQGPEFLTYFQNEAQLEKSRLLSDRFSAERPKGSFSTLEIQRTEQGDSAMYLCASSFTSADATHFGDGTRLSIL.